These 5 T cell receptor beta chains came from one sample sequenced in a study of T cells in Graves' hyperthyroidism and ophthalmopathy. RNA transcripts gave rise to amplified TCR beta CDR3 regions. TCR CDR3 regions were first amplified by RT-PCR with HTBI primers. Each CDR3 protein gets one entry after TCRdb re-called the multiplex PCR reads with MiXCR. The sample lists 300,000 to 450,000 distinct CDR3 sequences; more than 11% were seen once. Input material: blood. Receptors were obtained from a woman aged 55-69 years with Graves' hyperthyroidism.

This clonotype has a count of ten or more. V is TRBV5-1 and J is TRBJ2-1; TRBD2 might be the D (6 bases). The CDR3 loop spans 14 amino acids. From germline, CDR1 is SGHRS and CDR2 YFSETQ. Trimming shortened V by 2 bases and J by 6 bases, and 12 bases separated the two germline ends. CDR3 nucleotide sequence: TGCGCCAGCAGCTTTAGCGGTACCTCCAATGAGCAGTTCTTC. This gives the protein CASSFSGTSNEQFF.

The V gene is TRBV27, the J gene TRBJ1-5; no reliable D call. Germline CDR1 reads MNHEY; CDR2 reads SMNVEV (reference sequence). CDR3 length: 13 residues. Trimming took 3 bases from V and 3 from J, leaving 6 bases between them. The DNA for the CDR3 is TGTGCCAGCAGTTTGGCAGTCAATCAGCCCCAGCATTTT. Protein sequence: CASSLAVNQPQHF.

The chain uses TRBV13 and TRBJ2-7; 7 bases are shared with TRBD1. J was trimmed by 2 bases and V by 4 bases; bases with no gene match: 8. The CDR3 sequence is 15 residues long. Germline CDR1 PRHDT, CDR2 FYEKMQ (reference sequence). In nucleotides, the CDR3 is TGTGCCAGCAGCTCCGGACAGGAACACACCTACGAGCAGTACTTC. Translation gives CASSSGQEHTYEQYF. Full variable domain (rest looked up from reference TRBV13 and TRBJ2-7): AAGVIQSPRHLIKEKRETATLKCYPIPRHDTVYWYQQGPGQDPQFLISFYEKMQSDKGSIPDRFSAQQFSDYHSELNMSSLELGDSALYFCASSSGQEHTYEQYFGPGTRLTVT.

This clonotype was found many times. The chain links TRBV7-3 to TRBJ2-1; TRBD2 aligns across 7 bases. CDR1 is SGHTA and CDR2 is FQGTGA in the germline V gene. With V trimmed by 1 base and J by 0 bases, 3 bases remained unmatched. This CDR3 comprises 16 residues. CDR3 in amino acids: CASSLSGGGSYNEQFF. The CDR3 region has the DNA TGTGCCAGCAGCTTAAGTGGGGGGGGCTCCTACAATGAGCAGTTCTTC.

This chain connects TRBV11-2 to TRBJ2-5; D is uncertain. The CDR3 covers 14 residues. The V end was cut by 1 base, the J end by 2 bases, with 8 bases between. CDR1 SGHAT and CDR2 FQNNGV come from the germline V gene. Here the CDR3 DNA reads TGTGCCAGCAGCTTAGTCGCGAGGCAAGAGACCCAGTACTTC. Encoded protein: CASSLVARQETQYF.